The 15 T cell receptor beta chains listed next were all sequenced from one sample in a study of shared clonotypes between healthy human individuals (dated by TCRdb to 2018 to 2020). Library preparation employed the immunoSEQ multiplex PCR assay. TCRdb re-hosts the immuneACCESS table, in-frame sequences only. Its copies lack some clones; in the studies checked, an unresolved V gene accounts for under half of them, and the cause for the rest is not known. The sample records roughly 100,000 clones, 67% of which are singletons. The ten largest clonotypes hold roughly 22% of the sample. Material: memory CD8+ T cells sorted from blood. The cell subset or site label on this specimen signifies: CD45RO+ cells pooled with CCR7-negative TemRA cells. The receptor source for this set is a woman aged 30 to 39 in good health.

This clone is deemed medium-sized. The CDR3: CASSDGTGDTGELFF. The CDR3 region has the DNA TGTGCCAGCAGTGATGGCACAGGGGACACCGGGGAGCTGTTTTTT. The chain employs TRBV6-1 and TRBJ2-2, with 7 bases fitting TRBD1. With V trimmed by 3 bases and J by 3 bases, 4 bases remained unmatched. This CDR3 has 15 amino acids. From germline, CDR1 is MNHNS and CDR2 SASEGT.

This rearrangement joins TRBV19 to TRBJ2-3; 12 nucleotides line up with TRBD1. The CDR3 is 15 amino acids. Germline trimming cut 3 bases from V and 3 bases from J; bases unmatched to any gene: 1. Germline CDR1 is LNHDA and CDR2 is SQIVND (reference sequence). This chain's CDR3 is CASSMGQGATDTQYF. The CDR3 DNA follows: TGTGCCAGTAGTATGGGACAGGGGGCGACAGATACGCAGTATTTT.

This clone was seen many times. The gene calls are TRBV11-2 and TRBJ1-2, with D perhaps matching TRBD1 (6 bases). V was clipped by 1 base and J by 8 bases, with 20 bases between them. The CDR3 length is 16 residues. Germline CDR1 is SGHAT and CDR2 is FQNNGV. The CDR3 DNA sequence: TGTGCCAGCAGCTTAGTAGGCTGGACAGACCTTGACGGCTACACCTTC. It translates to CASSLVGWTDLDGYTF.

On this clone itself: The same CDR3 also results from other DNA sequences found in this sample. V usage is TRBV7-6 and J usage is TRBJ2-7, with D possibly TRBD2 on 5 matching bases. CDR3 length: 14 amino acids. Germline V gene data show CDR1 as SGHVS and CDR2 as FNYEAQ. The V gene lost 1 base and the J gene lost 5 bases, with 12 bases spanning the gap. The CDR3 spells CASSLVGEGHEQYF. The CDR3 DNA sequence: TGTGCCAGCAGCTTAGTGGGTGAGGGCCACGAGCAGTACTTC.

This clone has a single count. The chain uses TRBV19 and TRBJ1-3; 7 nucleotides match TRBD1. The CDR3 is 12 residues long. Germline V gives CDR1 LNHDA, CDR2 SQIVND (reference sequence). Trimming took 9 bases from V and 2 from J; bases not matched to a gene: 1. The CDR3 nucleotides are TGTGCCAGCGGGACAGCTGGAAACACCATATATTTT. Protein: CASGTAGNTIYF.

In nucleotides, the CDR3 is TGTGCCAGCAGCTTAAACGGACTAGCGGGTCCTACCTACGAGCAGTACTTC. Protein sequence: CASSLNGLAGPTYEQYF. The chain is built from TRBV11-2 and TRBJ2-5, with 11 bases that match TRBD2. With the DNA end fitting TRBJ2-7 better, the J assignment may be wrong. The CDR3 extends over 17 amino acids. Germline-derived CDR1 and CDR2 are SGHAT and FQNNGV.

This rearrangement joins TRBV18 to TRBJ2-3; tentatively, D is TRBD2 (5 bases). The CDR3 totals 13 residues. V lost 2 bases, J lost 6 bases, and 9 bases lay in between. In germline, CDR1 is KGHSH, CDR2 LQKENI. CDR3 amino acids: CASSPSVADTQYF. For the CDR3, the DNA is TGTGCCAGCTCACCATCGGTAGCGGATACGCAGTATTTT.

J is TRBJ2-5 and V is TRBV11-3; possible D gene TRBD1, 5 bases. The CDR3 covers 13 residues. V lost 5 bases to trimming and J lost 6 bases, with 13 bases between them. From germline, CDR1 is SGHNT and CDR2 YENEEA. The CDR3 sequence is CASSKGAGKTQYF. DNA for the CDR3: TGTGCCAGCAGCAAAGGGGCCGGAAAGACCCAGTACTTC.

This chain joins TRBV21-1 and TRBJ2-3; the table's TRBD2 call for D was not verified on the DNA. TRBV21-1 counts as a pseudogene. The CDR3 sequence is 16 residues long. The chain's CDR3 is CASSIPGLVRGHTQYF. CDR3 nucleotides: TGTGCCAGCAGCATCCCGGGACTAGTAAGGGGGCATACGCAGTATTTT.

This clone turned up a few times. The rearrangement joins TRBV2 to TRBJ2-3; perhaps TRBD2 as D (6 bases). The germline V gene encodes CDR1 SNHLY and CDR2 FYNNEI. The CDR3 extends over 10 amino acids. Deletions cut 5 bases from V and 14 bases from J, with 11 bases between. CDR3 loop: CASSSKLAYF. The CDR3 region has the DNA TGTGCCAGCAGTAGTAAACTAGCGTATTTT.

V and J are TRBV2 and TRBJ2-5; D perhaps matches TRBD1 (5 bases). This CDR3 has 14 residues. Trimming stripped 9 bases from V and 1 base from J, with 15 bases between. Looked up from germline, CDR1 is SNHLY and CDR2 is FYNNEI. The DNA for the CDR3 is TGTGCCAGACGAACAGGAACCTCCCAAGAGACCCAGTACTTC. This translates into CARRTGTSQETQYF.

This chain links TRBV28 with TRBJ2-7, with 10 bases aligning to TRBD2. V dropped 5 bases and J dropped 6; count of bases not matched to a gene: 4. The germline V gene encodes CDR1 MDHEN and CDR2 SYDVKM. This CDR3 spans 13 amino acids. CDR3 sequence (DNA): TGTGCCAGCAGTAGGCTAGCGGGAGCCGAGCAGTACTTC. Its protein product is CASSRLAGAEQYF.

The chain recombines TRBV7-9 with TRBJ2-5; D possibly matches TRBD1 or TRBD2 (5 bases each). CDR1 is SEHNR and CDR2 is FQNEAQ in the germline V gene (reference sequence). V was cut by 3 bases and J by 4 bases, with 12 bases left in between. The CDR3 extends over 14 amino acids. The CDR3 spells CASSLGRDGETQYF. The CDR3 region has the DNA TGTGCCAGCAGCTTGGGCAGGGACGGAGAGACCCAGTACTTC.

The chain has TRBV30 and TRBJ1-2; tentatively, D is TRBD1 (5 bases). Germline V gene lookup returns CDR1 GTSNPN and CDR2 SVGIG (reference sequence). The length of the CDR3 is 11 residues. The CDR3 region has the DNA TGTGCTGGCACGGGGACCTATGGCTACACCTTC. The encoded protein is CAGTGTYGYTF.

This rearrangement joins TRBV6-6 to TRBJ2-1; D is uncertain. Trimming pared 2 bases from V and 5 bases from J, leaving 4 bases between. The CDR3 is 12 residues long. Germline-derived CDR1 and CDR2 are MNHNY and SVGAGI (reference sequence). CDR3 sequence: CASSYSDNEQFF. DNA of the CDR3: TGTGCCAGCAGTTACAGCGACAATGAGCAGTTCTTC.